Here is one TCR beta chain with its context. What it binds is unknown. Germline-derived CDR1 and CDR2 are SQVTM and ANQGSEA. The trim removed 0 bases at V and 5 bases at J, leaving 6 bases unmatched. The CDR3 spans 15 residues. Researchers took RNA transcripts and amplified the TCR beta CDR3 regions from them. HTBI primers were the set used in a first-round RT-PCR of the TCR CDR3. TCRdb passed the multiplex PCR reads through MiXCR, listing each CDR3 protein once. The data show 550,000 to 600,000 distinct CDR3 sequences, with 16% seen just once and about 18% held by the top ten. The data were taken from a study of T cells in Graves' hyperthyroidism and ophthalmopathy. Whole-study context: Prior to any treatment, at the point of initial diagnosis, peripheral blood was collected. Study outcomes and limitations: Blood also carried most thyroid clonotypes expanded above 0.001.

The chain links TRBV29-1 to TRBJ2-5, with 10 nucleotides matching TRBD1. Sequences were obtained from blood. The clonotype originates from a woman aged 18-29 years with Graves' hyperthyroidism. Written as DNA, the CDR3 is TGCAGCGTTGAAGACGGGACAGGGGTGGTCGAGACCCAGTACTTC. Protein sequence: CSVEDGTGVVETQYF.